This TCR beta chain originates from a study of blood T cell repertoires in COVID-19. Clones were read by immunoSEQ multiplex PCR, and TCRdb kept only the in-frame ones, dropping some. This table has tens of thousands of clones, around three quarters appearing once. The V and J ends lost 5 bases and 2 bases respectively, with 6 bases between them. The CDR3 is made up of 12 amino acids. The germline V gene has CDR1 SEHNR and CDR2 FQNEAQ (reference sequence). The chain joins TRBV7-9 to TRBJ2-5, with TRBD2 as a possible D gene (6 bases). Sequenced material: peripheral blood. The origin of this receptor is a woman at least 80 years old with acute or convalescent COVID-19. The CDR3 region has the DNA TGTGCCAGCAGCCGGGGGCAAGAGACCCAGTACTTC. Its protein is CASSRGQETQYF.